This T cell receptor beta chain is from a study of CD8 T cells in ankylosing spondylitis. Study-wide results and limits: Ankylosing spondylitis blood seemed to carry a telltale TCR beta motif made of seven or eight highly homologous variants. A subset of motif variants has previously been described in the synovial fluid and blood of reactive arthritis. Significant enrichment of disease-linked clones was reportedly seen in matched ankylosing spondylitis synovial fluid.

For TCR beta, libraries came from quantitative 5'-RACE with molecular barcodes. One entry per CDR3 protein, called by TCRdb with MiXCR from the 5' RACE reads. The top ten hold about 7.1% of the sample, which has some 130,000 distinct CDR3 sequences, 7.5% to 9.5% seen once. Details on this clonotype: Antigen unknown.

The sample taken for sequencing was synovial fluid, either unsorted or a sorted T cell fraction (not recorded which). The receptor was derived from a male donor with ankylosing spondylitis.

CDR3 bases: TGTGCCAGCTCACCACCCGCCCCAGATACGCAGTATTTT. This encodes CASSPPAPDTQYF. J is TRBJ2-3 and V is TRBV18, with D unresolved. The ends were cut back, 0 bases at V and 4 bases at J, with 5 bases in the middle. Per germline, CDR1 KGHSH and CDR2 LQKENI. This CDR3 is built from 13 residues.